This T cell receptor (beta chain) is from a study of cytomegalovirus exposure and HLA in healthy donors. Study-level information: Later analysis reported that the approximately 130 validation repertoires shared the platform of the approximately 690 first-cohort repertoires. Overall study results and limits: A few CMV-associated chains were confirmed in vitro to be specific for CMV antigens.

This clone was seen more than once but under ten times. Its antigen remains unidentified. This CDR3 has 15 residues. Unmatched junction bases numbered 9, after V lost 5 bases and J lost 4 bases. Germline values: CDR1 SEHNR, CDR2 FQNEAQ (reference sequence). Measured with immunoSEQ multiplex PCR; TCRdb has only the in-frame clones, and not every one. The sample has hundreds of thousands of clones; around 87% are singletons. The TCR sequence derives from a young woman in good health and CMV-seropositive. The chain links TRBV7-9 to TRBJ2-5, with TRBD2 identical over 8 bases. Material for sequencing was PBMCs. CDR3 nucleotide sequence: TGTGCCAGCAGCAGGCCAAGCAGCGGGAGAGAGACCCAGTACTTC. It yields the protein CASSRPSSGRETQYF.